The 7 T cell receptor beta chains reported below all come from one sample, sequenced in a study of cytomegalovirus exposure and HLA in healthy donors. Method: immunoSEQ multiplex PCR; TCRdb's copy keeps in-frame clones and lacks some. The sample records more than 120,000 clones, roughly 90% being singletons. Sequencing used PBMCs. All receptors derive from a man in his late teens or twenties in good health and CMV-seropositive.

The chain employs TRBV6-1 and TRBJ1-5, with TRBD1 matching 8 bases. The CDR3 is 14 residues long. V lost 10 bases, J lost 5 bases, and 10 bases stayed unmatched. Germline V lookup: CDR1 MNHNS, CDR2 SASEGT. The CDR3 protein is CATARGTGDQPQHF. In nucleotides, the CDR3 is TGTGCCACCGCCAGGGGGACAGGAGATCAGCCCCAGCATTTT.

The V and J genes are TRBV5-1 and TRBJ1-4, with D possibly matching TRBD1 (6 bases). CDR1 SGHRS and CDR2 YFSETQ come from the germline V gene. V lost 1 base, J lost 4 bases, and 8 bases lay in between. The CDR3 loop spans 14 amino acids. As DNA, the CDR3 is TGCGCCAGCAGCTTGCAGGGGTATAATGAAAAACTGTTTTTT. The encoded protein is CASSLQGYNEKLFF.

The chain carries TRBV7-8 and TRBJ2-3; 7 bases agree with TRBD2. Germline trimming cut 5 bases from V and 2 bases from J; bases unmatched to any gene: 10. The CDR3 is 16 amino acids. CDR1 and CDR2 from the germline V gene are SGHVS and FQNEAQ. CDR3 in amino acids: CASSAGVSPITDTQYF. DNA of the CDR3: TGTGCCAGCAGCGCGGGGGTTAGTCCTATCACAGATACGCAGTATTTT. The variable domain in full, with the rest retrieved from reference TRBV7-8 and TRBJ2-3, is GAGVSQSPRYKVAKRGQDVALRCDPISGHVSLFWYQQALGQGPEFLTYFQNEAQLDKSGLPSDRFFAERPEGSVSTLKIQRTQQEDSAVYLCASSAGVSPITDTQYFGPGTRLTVL.

V gene TRBV11-3 combines with J gene TRBJ2-7, with D possibly matching TRBD2 (6 bases). The CDR3 has 13 amino acids. The V gene lost 5 bases and the J gene lost 6 bases, with 14 bases spanning the gap. Germline assignment: CDR1 SGHNT and CDR2 YENEEA. DNA for the CDR3: TGTGCCAGCAGCCCGGGCCTGGGGGGCGAGCAGTACTTC. Protein: CASSPGLGGEQYF.

The CDR3 is CASSLLGGFPYNEQFF. CDR3 DNA: TGTGCCAGCAGCTTACTGGGCGGGTTCCCCTACAATGAGCAGTTCTTC. V and J are TRBV7-9 and TRBJ2-1; TRBD2 is a possible D gene (5 bases). CDR3 length equals 16 residues. The germline V gene encodes CDR1 SEHNR and CDR2 FQNEAQ (reference sequence). V shed 2 bases and J shed 2 bases, with 13 bases lying between them.

V is TRBV5-4 and J is TRBJ2-7; 8 nucleotides align to TRBD2. V trimming: 4 bases; J trimming: 4 bases; junction bases outside the gene matches: 4. The germline CDR1 and CDR2 sequences are SGHNT and YYREEE (reference sequence). The CDR3 contains 13 residues. CDR3 amino acids: CASSRGGRYEQYF. The CDR3 nucleotides are TGTGCCAGCAGCCGGGGGGGCAGATACGAGCAGTACTTC.

The chain is built from TRBV19 and TRBJ1-5; TRBD1 might be the D (5 bases). CDR3 length: 15 residues. From germline, CDR1 is LNHDA and CDR2 SQIVND (reference sequence). Trimming took 4 bases from V and 2 from J, leaving 12 bases between them. This CDR3 reads CASSRVGGGNQPQHF. In DNA, the CDR3 is TGTGCCAGTAGTAGAGTCGGGGGTGGCAATCAGCCCCAGCATTTT. Full variable domain (outside the CDR3, taken from reference TRBV19 and TRBJ1-5): DGGITQSPKYLFRKEGQNVTLSCEQNLNHDAMYWYRQDPGQGLRLIYYSQIVNDFQKGDIAEGYSVSREKKESFPLTVTSAQKNPTAFYLCASSRVGGGNQPQHFGDGTRLSIL.